This entry concerns a single T cell receptor (beta chain). The source of the sample is a study of T-cell reconstitution after alpha-beta-depleted transplantation in children. Unique molecular identifiers featured in how the TCRbeta library was prepared. TCRdb re-called the PCR reads with MiXCR, one entry per CDR3 protein. Of 500,000 or so distinct CDR3 sequences detected, 32% appear once; the ten largest clones hold less than 2.5%. This receptor was obtained from a human donor who donated a stem cell graft to a child with aplastic anemia. The material was PBMCs from the stem cell graft donor, obtained from the stem cell graft.

CDR3 nucleotide sequence: TGTGCCAGCAGCGCAGGACTAGCGGTTGGCAATGAGCAGTTCTTC. This codes for CASSAGLAVGNEQFF. The chain uses TRBV11-2 and TRBJ2-1, with 10 bases lining up with TRBD2. This CDR3 has 15 residues. The V segment lost 5 bases and the J segment 6 bases; nucleotides outside the gene matches: 7. Germline CDR1 SGHAT, CDR2 FQNNGV.